The next 21 T cell receptor beta chains were all read from a single sample in a study of immune heterogeneity within non-small cell lung tumors. Multiplex PCR employing 32 V and 13 J primers generated amplicons of the TCR beta CDR3. TCRdb ran MiXCR on the multiplex PCR reads and lists one entry per CDR3 protein. The sample carries 5,000 to 6,000 distinct CDR3 sequences, 21% recorded once. The template for each sample was 500 to 700 ng of genomic DNA, which had been extracted from bulk tumor tissue. Primary tumors were biopsied several times each, far apart, intraoperatively. Samples came from untreated patients having curative surgery for newly diagnosed non-small cell lung cancer. The sequencing input was lung tumor tissue. Receptors originate from a woman aged 55-70 years with non-small cell lung cancer.

This clonotype has ten or more counts. The CDR3 spells CASVGDTQYF. The CDR3 nucleotides are TGTGCCAGTGTCGGGGATACGCAGTATTTT. This chain links TRBV19 with TRBJ2-3; D not certain. Trimming shortened V by 8 bases and J by 6 bases, and 6 bases separated the two germline ends. In germline, CDR1 is LNHDA, CDR2 SQIVND (reference sequence). This CDR3 is 10 amino acids long. The whole variable domain, remainder taken from reference TRBV19 and TRBJ2-3, is DGGITQSPKYLFRKEGQNVTLSCEQNLNHDAMYWYRQDPGQGLRLIYYSQIVNDFQKGDIAEGYSVSREKKESFPLTVTSAQKNPTAFYLCASVGDTQYFGPGTRLTVL.

This clonotype has a handful of counts. This chain connects TRBV18 to TRBJ2-3; weak D call: TRBD2 (5 bases). This CDR3 has 14 amino acids. Germline assignment: CDR1 KGHSH and CDR2 LQKENI. The V end was cut by 3 bases, the J end by 1 base, with 8 bases between. The CDR3 sequence is CASSPRGGTDTQYF. CDR3 bases: TGTGCCAGCTCACCCCGGGGAGGCACAGATACGCAGTATTTT.

This clonotype is medium-sized by share. The rearrangement joins TRBV5-1 to TRBJ2-2, with 7 bases fitting TRBD2. Germline V gene lookup returns CDR1 SGHRS and CDR2 YFSETQ. The CDR3 consists of 16 residues. V shed 1 base and J 0 bases; nucleotides not matched to a gene: 3. The CDR3 region is CASSLWGGANTGELFF. The DNA for the CDR3 is TGCGCCAGCAGCTTGTGGGGAGGGGCGAACACCGGGGAGCTGTTTTTT.

Sample share makes this clonotype medium-sized. This chain connects TRBV5-1 to TRBJ2-5; D gene uncertain. This CDR3 has 11 amino acids. V was cut by 4 bases and J by 7 bases, with 8 bases left in between. From germline, CDR1 is SGHRS and CDR2 YFSETQ. CDR3 region: CASSDLGTQYF. The CDR3 nucleotides read TGCGCCAGCAGCGACCTCGGGACCCAGTACTTC.

Details on this clonotype: A single base separates this from a much larger clone, so it may be a read error. The J gene is TRBJ2-7, the V gene TRBV25-1; TRBD2 is a possible D gene (5 bases). Germline assignment: CDR1 MGHDK and CDR2 SYGVNS. CDR3 length: 14 amino acids. The CDR3 loop is CARSEYLKGDEQYF. The CDR3 coding sequence is TGTGCCAGAAGTGAATACTTAAAGGGAGACGAGCAGTACTTC.

This clonotype rates as medium-sized. The chain joins TRBV7-2 to TRBJ2-7; 12 bases agree with TRBD2. Germline assignment: CDR1 SGHTA and CDR2 FQGNSA. The CDR3 is 19 residues long. The trim removed 5 bases at V and 2 bases at J, leaving 16 bases unmatched. The CDR3 region is CASSHLGGLAGRSAYEQYF. The CDR3 coding sequence is TGTGCCAGCAGCCACCTCGGCGGACTAGCGGGACGTTCGGCCTACGAGCAGTACTTC.

This clonotype is categorized as medium-sized. The V gene is TRBV20-1, the J gene TRBJ2-7; D not certain. Per germline, CDR1 DFQATT and CDR2 SNEGSKA (reference sequence). The ends were cut back, 2 bases at V and 0 bases at J, with 11 bases in the middle. CDR3 length equals 14 residues. The CDR3 DNA reads as TGCAGTGCTAGAAATACACTAATCTCCTACGAGCAGTACTTC. It encodes CSARNTLISYEQYF.

In its sample, this clonotype is medium-sized. V gene TRBV24-1 combines with J gene TRBJ2-2; no definite D call. The CDR3 is made up of 17 amino acids. V was trimmed by 3 bases and J by 4 bases, leaving 17 bases between them. Germline values: CDR1 KGHDR, CDR2 SFDVKD. The CDR3 DNA reads as TGTGCCACCAGTGATCCTACCGGGCCCCGGAGCACCGGGGAGCTGTTTTTT. Translating gives CATSDPTGPRSTGELFF.

About this clonotype: A much larger clone lies one base from this, so it may be a read error. The CDR3 protein is CASSMDMGLYGYTF. The CDR3 bases are TGTGCCAGTAGTATGGATATGGGCCTCTATGGCTACACCTTC. This chain uses TRBV19 with TRBJ1-2; D gene uncertain. Germline lookup yields CDR1 LNHDA and CDR2 SQIVND (reference sequence). The CDR3 is 14 amino acids. The ends were cut back, 3 bases at V and 4 bases at J, with 12 bases in the middle.

Concerning this clonotype: An end of the junction differs from the germline gene, which may be a read error. The chain recombines TRBV14 with TRBJ2-1; 8 positions agree with TRBD2. Looked up from germline, CDR1 is SGHDN and CDR2 is FVKESK. CDR3 length: 12 amino acids. CDR3 bases: TGTGCCATCAGCTTCGGGGGGGTTGAGCAGTTCTTC. It translates to CAISFGGVEQFF. Together with reference TRBV14 and TRBJ2-1, the CDR3 gives the full variable domain: EAGVTQFPSHSVIEKGQTVTLRCDPISGHDNLYWYRRVMGKEIKFLLHFVKESKQDESGMPNNRFLAERTGGTYSTLKVQPAELEDSGVYFCAISFGGVEQFFGPGTRLTVL.

This clonotype was counted many times. J is TRBJ1-1 and V is TRBV6-2 or TRBV6-3; no definite D call. V gave up 7 bases and J gave up 3 bases, with 6 bases separating them. Germline loops: CDR1 MNHEY, CDR2 SVGEGT. This CDR3 is 11 amino acids long. The CDR3 coding sequence is TGTGCCAGCACCCTTTACACTGAAGCTTTCTTT. As protein: CASTLYTEAFF.

CDR3 sequence (DNA): TGTGCCAGCAGCCTGGACAGGGGACCCAATCAGCCCCAGCATTTT. This sequence encodes CASSLDRGPNQPQHF. The chain employs TRBV3-1 and TRBJ1-5; 9 bases map to TRBD1. The CDR3 spans 15 residues. The ends lost 4 bases at V and 3 bases at J; junction bases unmatched: 4. CDR1 is LGHDT and CDR2 is YNNKEL in the germline V gene (reference sequence).

This clonotype counts as medium-sized. This chain joins TRBV30 and TRBJ2-2; possibly TRBD1 or TRBD2 for D (5 bases each). Germline V CDR1 and CDR2: GTSNPN, SVGIG (reference sequence). V gave up 0 bases and J gave up 3 bases, with 14 bases separating them. This CDR3 is built from 16 residues. The CDR3 region has the DNA TGTGCCTGGAGTGTAGGGTTGCAGGGAGACACCGGGGAGCTGTTTTTT. It specifies CAWSVGLQGDTGELFF.

About this clonotype itself: This sequence may be a read error, since a much larger clone differs from it by one base. The chain joins TRBV7-6 to TRBJ2-7; unclear D gene. The CDR3 has 12 amino acids. Per the germline V gene, CDR1 is SGHVS and CDR2 is FNYEAQ. Trimming left V 7 bases short and J 5 bases short, with 12 bases between. CDR3 sequence: CASILGPNEQYF. The DNA of the CDR3 is TGTGCCAGCATCTTGGGTCCCAACGAGCAGTACTTC.

This clonotype is labeled medium-sized. V usage is TRBV15 and J usage is TRBJ2-7; 7 bases align to TRBD1. The CDR3 has 14 residues. Germline CDR1 and CDR2: LNHNV and YYDKDF (reference sequence). V lost 9 bases and J lost 5; bases outside the gene matches: 13. The CDR3 region has the DNA TGTGCCACGGGTAACAGGGGACCTTTAAACGAGCAGTACTTC. Its protein is CATGNRGPLNEQYF.

By share, this clonotype ranks as medium-sized (0.01 to 0.1%). The chain couples TRBV5-1 to TRBJ1-6; no firm D call. The CDR3 length is 16 residues. Trimming stripped 1 base from V and 7 bases from J, with 15 bases between. CDR1 and CDR2 from the germline V gene are SGHRS and YFSETQ. The CDR3, as DNA: TGCGCCAGCAGCTTGTCCCTCAAACCTGGGAATTCACCCCTCCACTTT. Amino acid sequence: CASSLSLKPGNSPLHF.

By sample fraction, this clonotype is medium-sized. This chain uses TRBV6-2 or TRBV6-3 with TRBJ2-3, with 11 positions matching TRBD2. This CDR3 is 18 amino acids long. V gave up 6 bases and J gave up 2 bases; unmatched junction bases: 13. Germline V lookup: CDR1 MNHEY, CDR2 SVGEGT. The CDR3 nucleotides read TGTGCCAGCAGCTTCGAGCGACTAGCGGGATCGGTCACAGATACGCAGTATTTT. Amino acid sequence: CASSFERLAGSVTDTQYF.

This clonotype qualifies as medium-sized. The rearrangement links TRBV19 to TRBJ2-7; D call uncertain. Trimming took off 3 bases at V and 4 bases at J, with 10 bases between the two ends. The CDR3 is 13 residues long. Germline V gives CDR1 LNHDA, CDR2 SQIVND (reference sequence). The CDR3 DNA is TGTGCCAGTAGTATGGGTATAAGGTACGAGCAGTACTTC. It encodes CASSMGIRYEQYF.

This clonotype was found a few times. The genes are TRBV11-1 and TRBJ2-3; the D gene is possibly TRBD1 (5 bases). The CDR3 extends over 14 amino acids. The germline V gene encodes CDR1 SGHAT and CDR2 FQDESV (reference sequence). V gave up 5 bases and J gave up 2 bases, with 11 bases separating them. CDR3 protein: CASSPGAFTDTQYF. The CDR3 nucleotides read TGTGCCAGCAGCCCTGGGGCCTTCACAGATACGCAGTATTTT.

On this clonotype itself: Being one base from a much bigger clone, this may be a read error. The chain carries TRBV12-3 or TRBV12-4 and TRBJ2-2; D is possibly TRBD1 (5 bases). The CDR3 covers 13 residues. V was shortened by 7 bases and J by 6 bases, with 12 bases between the two germline ends. The CDR3: CASTRRGSGELFF. The CDR3, as DNA: TGTGCCAGCACTAGAAGGGGTTCCGGGGAGCTGTTTTTT.

This clonotype was observed a single time. CDR3 residues: CASSGQVREEKLFF. As DNA, the CDR3 is TGTGCCAGCAGTGGACAGGTGCGAGAAGAAAAACTGTTTTTT. The chain has TRBV6-1 and TRBJ1-4; D might be TRBD1 (6 bases). Trimming cost V 4 bases and J 8 bases, with 14 bases left between them. Germline-derived CDR1 and CDR2 are MNHNS and SASEGT. The CDR3 is 14 amino acids.